These T cell receptor beta chains were read from a single sample in a study of blood T cell repertoires in COVID-19. The data were produced by immunoSEQ multiplex PCR, yet TCRdb's version contains in-frame clones alone and is incomplete. The sample comprises approximately 200,000 clones, more than 75% of which are singletons, and about 6.2% rests with the top ten. The material sequenced was peripheral blood. These receptors all come from a man between 60 and 70 years old who had recovered from COVID-19. Both conserved end residues are part of each CDR3. Each record gives: D gene, J gene, V gene, clone size, CDR3 DNA, CDR3 protein. D genes are given only for firm matches. Clone size is shown for a subset of rows, as once, few, many or a class of expanded clone.

-,TRBJ1-1,TRBV7-2,-,TGTGCCAGCAATAGTCAGGCCAGGGCGGCTGAAGCTTTCTTT,CASNSQARAAEAFF
-,TRBJ1-1,TRBV7-3,-,TGTGCCAGCAGCTGGGTCGGAAACCTCTACTACATGAACACTGAAGCTTTCTTT,CASSWVGNLYYMNTEAFF
-,TRBJ2-3,TRBV20-1,few,TGCAGTGCTCGTGCCGAACAAGTAGATACGCAGTATTTT,CSARAEQVDTQYF
TRBD1,TRBJ2-7,TRBV30,-,TGTGCCTGGAGTAAGGGGGCTGGGGAGCAGTACTTC,CAWSKGAGEQYF
TRBD2,TRBJ2-1,TRBV30,once,TGTGCCTGTCATCGGAGCGGGAGGGCCAATGAGCAGTTCTTC,CACHRSGRANEQFF
-,TRBJ2-2,TRBV11-2,-,TGTGCCAGCAGCTTAGGGATAGCGCAGGACGCGAACACCGGGGAGCTGTTTTTT,CASSLGIAQDANTGELFF
TRBD1,TRBJ1-1,TRBV7-2,-,TGTGCCAGCAGCTTTCCGACGGACAGGGGGCGGCCCGGCACTGAAGCTTTCTTT,CASSFPTDRGRPGTEAFF
TRBD1,TRBJ2-5,TRBV7-9,-,TGTGCCAGCAGCTTAGGGACAGGGAGAGAGACCCAGTACTTC,CASSLGTGRETQYF
TRBD1,TRBJ2-1,TRBV11-2,-,TGTGCCAGCAGCTCTCGGGCGGACAGGGTTGTCAATGAGCAGTTCTTC,CASSSRADRVVNEQFF
-,TRBJ1-6,TRBV4-1,few,TGCGCCAGCAGCCAAGATCTAGGGGGAGCACCACGTTCACCCCTCCACTTT,CASSQDLGGAPRSPLHF
TRBD2,TRBJ2-5,TRBV11-3,-,TGTGCCAGCAGCTCGGGACTAGCGGGAGAGGGCGAGACCCAGTACTTC,CASSSGLAGEGETQYF
TRBD1,TRBJ1-6,TRBV18,few,TGTGCCAGCTCCCCTCCTATTGACAGGGGTAATTCACCCCTCCACTTT,CASSPPIDRGNSPLHF
TRBD2,TRBJ2-2,TRBV28,-,TGTGCCAGCAGTCTAGCGGGAGTGAGCGGGGAGCTGTTTTTT,CASSLAGVSGELFF
TRBD1,TRBJ2-6,TRBV5-8,-,TGTGCCAGCAGCTCCCGGGACAGGGGTTCGAGCTCTGGGGCCAACGTCCTGACTTTC,CASSSRDRGSSSGANVLTF
-,TRBJ1-2,TRBV27,-,TGTGCCAGCAGTTTAGGAGGATCACTCCCACTGGATGGCTACACCTTC,CASSLGGSLPLDGYTF
TRBD1,TRBJ2-1,TRBV12-5,-,TGTGCTAGTGGTCCCAAGGACAGGGAGCAGTTCTTC,CASGPKDREQFF
TRBD2,TRBJ2-5,TRBV9,-,TGTGCCAGTGCCCTTAGCGGGGTTACGGAGACCCAGTACTTC,CASALSGVTETQYF
-,TRBJ1-5,TRBV5-6,-,TGTGCCAGCAGCTTGGGGGAGGGAGGGAGCCAGCCCCAGCATTTT,CASSLGEGGSQPQHF
-,TRBJ2-1,TRBV19,-,TGTGCCAGCCCACGACGAGGAGGGTTTGAGCGACATATACGTGAGCAGTTCTTC,CASPRRGGFERHIREQFF
-,TRBJ2-1,TRBV10-3,-,TGTGCCATCAGTGAACAAGACTCCTACAATGAGCAGTTCTTC,CAISEQDSYNEQFF
TRBD1,TRBJ2-2,TRBV7-2,-,TGTGCCAGCAGCCCACCAGGGGGACCCGGGGAGCTGTTTTTT,CASSPPGGPGELFF
-,TRBJ1-2,TRBV5-4,-,TGTGCCAGCAGCTTGATGCGGGTTGTGGATGGCTACACCTTC,CASSLMRVVDGYTF
-,TRBJ2-7,TRBV5-4,-,TGTGCCAGCAGCCTGGGATTCCTCAGCTCCTACGAGCAGTACTTC,CASSLGFLSSYEQYF
-,TRBJ1-2,TRBV30,few,TGTGCCTGGAGCGGGGGACCTTATGGCTACACCTTC,CAWSGGPYGYTF
-,TRBJ2-1,TRBV28,-,TGTGCCAGCAGTTCTTTGTGGGCGGACAGCTCCTACAATGAGCAGTTCTTC,CASSSLWADSSYNEQFF
-,TRBJ2-7,TRBV18,-,TGTGCCAGCTCACGTCTCAGGACAGACGAGCAGTACTTC,CASSRLRTDEQYF
TRBD1,TRBJ1-2,TRBV7-9,-,TGTGCCAGCAGCGCTACAGGGGGAGTCTCCTATGGCTACACCTTC,CASSATGGVSYGYTF
-,TRBJ2-5,TRBV5-1,-,TGCGCCAGCAGCTTGGGGGAAGGGGTCCAAGAGACCCAGTACTTC,CASSLGEGVQETQYF
TRBD2,TRBJ2-5,TRBV7-6,-,TGTTCCTCAGCGGGGGGGCCTTTAGGAACCCAGTACTTC,CSSAGGPLGTQYF
TRBD1,TRBJ1-2,TRBV5-1,many,TGCGCCAGCAGCTTGGGGGGACAGGGGGCCTATGGCTACACCTTC,CASSLGGQGAYGYTF
TRBD1,TRBJ1-6,TRBV19,-,TGTGCCAGTAGTCCCTGGGACAGACGAAATTCACCCCTCCACTTT,CASSPWDRRNSPLHF
-,TRBJ1-5,TRBV5-1,-,TGCGCCAGCAGCTTGGAAGGGGGCAATCAGCCCCAGCATTTT,CASSLEGGNQPQHF